Following are 32 T cell receptor beta chains from one sample sequenced in a study of early T cells in non-severe SARS-CoV-2 infection (dated by TCRdb to about 2021). Library method: 5' RACE. Sequencing was carried out with a NextSeq 500. TCRdb reran the public reads through fastp at Q25 and MiXCR, keeping productive beta chains. Duplicate CDR3 protein sequences are folded into a single record with the most common DNA and genes. Counted in this sample were about 92,000 distinct CDR3 sequences; 14% of them appeared once. About 6% of the sample is held by the ten biggest clonotypes. The sample consisted of whole blood. Source of these receptors: an adult who was a healthcare worker with PCR-confirmed SARS-CoV-2 infection or an uninfected control (not recorded which).

In its sample, this clonotype was seen many times. The rearrangement joins TRBV29-1 to TRBJ2-7; possibly TRBD2 for D (6 bases). The CDR3 sequence is 13 residues long. CDR1 and CDR2 from the germline V gene are SQVTM and ANQGSEA. The V and J ends lost 0 bases and 4 bases respectively, with 10 bases between them. CDR3 DNA sequence: TGCAGCGTTGAAGACCGGGGGTGGTACGAGCAGTACTTC. Encoded protein: CSVEDRGWYEQYF.

This clonotype was observed many times. The rearrangement joins TRBV7-8 to TRBJ2-3, with 10 bases fitting TRBD2. The CDR3 contains 14 residues. The V segment lost 3 bases and the J segment 4 bases; nucleotides outside the gene matches: 1. Germline-derived CDR1 and CDR2 are SGHVS and FQNEAQ. CDR3 nucleotides: TGTGCCAGCAGCTTCAGCGGGGGGGCAGATACGCAGTATTTT. It is translated as CASSFSGGADTQYF.

This clonotype has at least ten counts. The chain joins TRBV20-1 to TRBJ2-5; 13 bases align to TRBD2. There are 15 residues in the CDR3. V lost 8 bases to trimming and J lost 5 bases; unmatched junction nucleotides: 11. Germline V gives CDR1 DFQATT, CDR2 SNEGSKA (reference sequence). The CDR3 here is CSPRTSGGHLETQYF. DNA of the CDR3: TGCAGTCCTCGGACTAGCGGGGGACATTTGGAGACCCAGTACTTC.

This clonotype was seen many times. This sequence joins TRBV5-4 and TRBJ2-5; a possible D gene is TRBD2 (5 bases). Trimming removed 0 bases at V and 3 bases at J, with 9 bases between. The CDR3 covers 14 residues. Germline lookup yields CDR1 SGHNT and CDR2 YYREEE (reference sequence). In DNA, the CDR3 is TGTGCCAGCAGCTTGGAGATAGCGAAAGAGACCCAGTACTTC. This gives the protein CASSLEIAKETQYF.

This chain joins TRBV29-1 and TRBJ1-1; no clear D gene. In germline, CDR1 is SQVTM, CDR2 ANQGSEA. The V gene lost 4 bases and the J gene lost 10 bases, with 13 bases spanning the gap. The CDR3 length is 11 residues. CDR3 DNA: TGCAGCGTTGCAGTAATTCCGGGAGCTTTCTTT. It translates to CSVAVIPGAFF.

This clonotype occurred many times. The chain links TRBV6-4 to TRBJ2-1; 8 nucleotides align to TRBD2. The germline CDR1 and CDR2 sequences are MRHNA and SNTAGT. The CDR3 length is 14 residues. J was trimmed by 4 bases and V by 6 bases; bases with no gene match: 5. CDR3 protein: CASSDSGEYNEQFF. Here the CDR3 DNA reads TGTGCCAGCAGCGATAGCGGGGAGTACAATGAGCAGTTCTTC.

The chain combines TRBV28 with TRBJ2-7; TRBD1 aligns across 8 bases. The V gene end was trimmed by 5 bases and the J gene end by 5 bases; junction bases not matched to a gene: 11. This CDR3 spans 15 amino acids. Germline values: CDR1 MDHEN, CDR2 SYDVKM. The CDR3 nucleotides read TGTGCCAGCAGTCCCGCAGGGGGCGGTGTCCACGAGCAGTACTTC. Translation: CASSPAGGGVHEQYF.

This clonotype has ten or more counts. This CDR3 reads CASSLGPSTEAFF. CDR3 coding DNA: TGCGCCAGCAGCTTGGGCCCTAGCACTGAAGCTTTCTTT. The V call is TRBV5-1, the J call TRBJ1-1, with D unclear. This CDR3 spans 13 amino acids. Trimming shortened V by 0 bases and J by 4 bases, and 7 bases separated the two germline ends. The germline V gene has CDR1 SGHRS and CDR2 YFSETQ.

V usage is TRBV6-4 and J usage is TRBJ2-1, with 11 bases matching TRBD1. Germline values: CDR1 MRHNA, CDR2 SNTAGT. J lost 4 bases, V lost 4 bases, and 6 bases had no gene match. CDR3 length: 16 amino acids. This CDR3 reads CASSVDGTGGYNEQFF. In DNA, the CDR3 is TGTGCCAGCAGTGTCGACGGGACAGGGGGTTACAATGAGCAGTTCTTC.

There are a few counts of this clonotype. The chain combines TRBV12-3 or TRBV12-4 with TRBJ1-4; possible D gene TRBD1, 6 bases. This CDR3 has 12 amino acids. V lost 6 bases to trimming and J lost 5 bases, with 7 bases between them. CDR3 nucleotides: TGTGCCAGCAGCACAGGGAATGAAAAACTGTTTTTT. Translating it yields CASSTGNEKLFF.

This sequence joins TRBV11-3 and TRBJ2-1; the D is unclear. CDR3 length equals 14 residues. CDR1 is SGHNT and CDR2 is YENEEA in the germline V gene. V was trimmed by 0 bases and J by 7 bases, leaving 10 bases between them. CDR3 DNA sequence: TGTGCCAGCAGCTTAGATGGGCTTGAAAATGAGCAGTTCTTC. This codes for CASSLDGLENEQFF.

This clonotype appeared a few times. The rearrangement links TRBV20-1 to TRBJ1-2; TRBD1 is a possible D gene (6 bases). Germline V gives CDR1 DFQATT, CDR2 SNEGSKA (reference sequence). This CDR3 is 11 amino acids long. V was trimmed by 6 bases and J by 4 bases, leaving 9 bases between them. CDR3 sequence: CSAQGPYGYTF. DNA for the CDR3: TGCAGTGCCCAGGGGCCCTATGGCTACACCTTC.

The chain combines TRBV28 with TRBJ1-2; D is perhaps TRBD1 (6 bases). Germline loops: CDR1 MDHEN, CDR2 SYDVKM. The V gene lost 5 bases and the J gene lost 8 bases, with 18 bases spanning the gap. This CDR3 contains 14 residues. The CDR3 spells CASSPPQGSRGYTF. CDR3 nucleotides: TGTGCCAGCAGTCCCCCACAGGGCAGCCGCGGCTACACCTTC.

The chain has TRBV12-3 or TRBV12-4 and TRBJ1-1; TRBD1 matches 10 bases. The CDR3 consists of 18 residues. The J segment lost 3 bases and the V segment lost 2 bases, leaving 12 bases of the junction unmatched. The CDR3 sequence: CASSLLLWTGGKYTEAFF. DNA for the CDR3: TGTGCCAGCAGTTTACTCCTCTGGACAGGGGGAAAGTACACTGAAGCTTTCTTT.

This clonotype was observed many times. V gene TRBV6-2 or TRBV6-3 combines with J gene TRBJ1-5; no reliable D call. The CDR3 covers 13 residues. CDR1 and CDR2 (germline): MNHEY, SVGEGT. V was shortened by 3 bases and J by 5 bases, with 8 bases between the two germline ends. This CDR3 reads CASSYWRDQPQHF. The CDR3 region has the DNA TGTGCCAGCAGTTATTGGAGGGATCAGCCCCAGCATTTT.

The chain carries TRBV11-2 and TRBJ2-5; 8 bases are a match to TRBD1. V shed 5 bases, J shed 4 bases, and the junction held 9 bases outside the gene matches. The V gene's germline CDR1 is SGHAT and CDR2 FQNNGV. The CDR3 runs to 15 residues. The CDR3 DNA follows: TGTGCCAGCAGCATAGTGACAGGGGTAGCAGAGACCCAGTACTTC. Amino acids: CASSIVTGVAETQYF.

This chain uses TRBV9 with TRBJ1-6, with D possibly matching TRBD1 (5 bases). Per germline, CDR1 SGDLS and CDR2 YYNGEE. CDR3 length equals 15 residues. The germline V and J ends were trimmed by 0 bases and 7 bases, with 11 bases remaining between them. CDR3 DNA sequence: TGTGCCAGCAGCGTAGAGGGGAGCGCAAATTCACCCCTCCACTTT. Translated, it gives CASSVEGSANSPLHF.

V and J are TRBV6-4 and TRBJ2-2; 9 bases match TRBD1. CDR3 length: 14 amino acids. With 6 bases clipped from V and 13 bases from J, the junction kept 12 bases outside the gene matches. The germline CDR1 and CDR2 sequences are MRHNA and SNTAGT. This CDR3 is CASSPGQGLRGLFF. DNA of the CDR3: TGTGCCAGCAGCCCCGGACAGGGGTTGCGGGGGCTGTTTTTT.

Ten or more counts support this clonotype. The rearrangement links TRBV6-6 to TRBJ1-5; 7 nucleotides match TRBD1. Unmatched junction bases numbered 11, after V lost 5 bases and J lost 7 bases. The CDR3 extends over 15 amino acids. The V gene's germline CDR1 is MNHNY and CDR2 SVGAGI (reference sequence). The CDR3 DNA sequence: TGTGCCAGCAGTCAACAGGGGAGTGCAGGACAGCCCCAGCATTTT. Translation gives CASSQQGSAGQPQHF.

The J gene is TRBJ2-7, the V gene TRBV29-1; D not resolved. Germline V CDR1 and CDR2: SQVTM, ANQGSEA. Trimming took off 7 bases at V and 0 bases at J, with 10 bases between the two ends. This CDR3 contains 12 residues. The CDR3, as DNA: TGCAGCGCCGGTAGGCACTCCTACGAGCAGTACTTC. This translates into CSAGRHSYEQYF.

In DNA form, the CDR3 reads TGTGCCAGCAGTCCACCCGACAGGGGCAATCAGCCCCAGCATTTT. Its translation: CASSPPDRGNQPQHF. The rearrangement joins TRBV28 to TRBJ1-5; 7 bases are a match to TRBD1. Germline assignment: CDR1 MDHEN and CDR2 SYDVKM. This CDR3 contains 15 residues. V trimming: 5 bases; J trimming: 2 bases; junction bases outside the gene matches: 6. Based on the CDR3 plus reference TRBV28 and TRBJ1-5, the full variable domain is DVKVTQSSRYLVKRTGEKVFLECVQDMDHENMFWYRQDPGLGLRLIYFSYDVKMKEKGDIPEGYSVSREKKERFSLILESASTNQTSMYLCASSPPDRGNQPQHFGDGTRLSIL.

The table lists this clonotype with a few counts. CDR3 sequence: CSADRTGETQYF. The DNA of the CDR3 is TGCAGCGCTGACCGCACGGGAGAGACCCAGTACTTC. J is TRBJ2-5 and V is TRBV29-1, with D uncertain. V lost 7 bases and J 4 bases, leaving 13 bases between the germline ends. CDR1 and CDR2 from the germline V gene are SQVTM and ANQGSEA. This CDR3 region has 12 residues.

This clonotype showed up just a few times. V is TRBV11-1 and J is TRBJ2-1; D possibly corresponds to TRBD2 (6 bases). CDR1 and CDR2 (germline): SGHAT, FQDESV (reference sequence). CDR3 length: 13 amino acids. V was trimmed by 5 bases and J by 9 bases, leaving 14 bases between them. DNA of the CDR3: TGTGCCAGCAGCATTGGGAGGAATAGTGAGCAGTTCTTC. Its translation: CASSIGRNSEQFF.

This clonotype was seen more than once but under ten times. The rearrangement links TRBV7-9 to TRBJ1-2; the match to TRBD1 covers 8 bases. CDR3 length equals 16 residues. The germline CDR1 and CDR2 sequences are SEHNR and FQNEAQ (reference sequence). The trim removed 5 bases at V and 3 bases at J, leaving 11 bases unmatched. This CDR3 reads CASSGGQDGSDYGYTF. The CDR3 nucleotides read TGTGCCAGCAGCGGGGGACAGGACGGTAGTGACTATGGCTACACCTTC. The full variable domain, with the rest looked up from reference TRBV7-9 and TRBJ1-2, is DTGVSQNPRHKITKRGQNVTFRCDPISEHNRLYWYRQTLGQGPEFLTYFQNEAQLEKSRLLSDRFSAERPKGSFSTLEIQRTEQGDSAMYLCASSGGQDGSDYGYTFGSGTRLTVV.

The chain couples TRBV12-3 or TRBV12-4 to TRBJ1-5; D unclear. CDR3 size: 11 residues. V lost 6 bases, J lost 4 bases, and 4 bases lay in between. CDR3 protein: CASSRNQPQHF. The CDR3 nucleotides read TGTGCCAGCAGCAGAAATCAGCCCCAGCATTTT.

This clonotype was counted at least ten times. The chain employs TRBV6-5 and TRBJ1-5; TRBD1 is a possible D gene (6 bases). With 5 bases removed from V and 2 bases from J, the gap between germline ends came to 13 bases. The CDR3 contains 15 residues. The germline gives CDR1 MNHEY, CDR2 SVGAGI. The CDR3 protein is CASSNGQWGNQPQHF. For the CDR3, the DNA is TGTGCCAGCAGTAATGGACAGTGGGGCAATCAGCCCCAGCATTTT.

This clonotype was seen a handful of times. The V gene is TRBV12-3 or TRBV12-4, the J gene TRBJ2-3; TRBD2 matches at 9 bases. The CDR3 spans 15 residues. V lost 5 bases to trimming and J lost 1 base; unmatched junction nucleotides: 4. The CDR3: CASSQRTSGTDTQYF. In nucleotides, the CDR3 is TGTGCCAGCAGTCAAAGGACTAGCGGCACAGATACGCAGTATTTT.

The J gene is TRBJ2-4, the V gene TRBV29-1; possibly TRBD1 for D (5 bases). Trimming shortened V by 5 bases and J by 0 bases, and 11 bases separated the two germline ends. There are 14 residues in the CDR3. Germline V gives CDR1 SQVTM, CDR2 ANQGSEA. The DNA for the CDR3 is TGCAGCGTTTTGGACACAGGAGCCAAAAACATTCAGTACTTC. Translation gives CSVLDTGAKNIQYF. Together with reference TRBV29-1 and TRBJ2-4, the CDR3 gives the full variable domain: SAVISQKPSRDICQRGTSLTIQCQVDSQVTMMFWYRQQPGQSLTLIATANQGSEATYESGFVIDKFPISRPNLTFSTLTVSNMSPEDSSIYLCSVLDTGAKNIQYFGAGTRLSVL.

The chain links TRBV7-2 to TRBJ1-2; TRBD1 is a possible D gene (5 bases). V was clipped by 1 base and J by 4 bases, with 13 bases between them. The CDR3 length is 15 residues. Germline CDR1 SGHTA, CDR2 FQGNSA. The CDR3 loop is CASSLEALRGYGYTF. CDR3 coding DNA: TGTGCCAGCAGCTTAGAGGCGCTAAGGGGCTATGGCTACACCTTC.

This clonotype was counted between two and nine times. The CDR3 region has the DNA TGTGCCAGCATGAACACCCGGGCCAGCTACGAGCAGTACTTC. It specifies CASMNTRASYEQYF. The chain recombines TRBV6-2 or TRBV6-3 with TRBJ2-7; D uncertain. Germline lookup yields CDR1 MNHEY and CDR2 SVGEGT. V gave up 7 bases and J gave up 3 bases, with 16 bases separating them. There are 14 residues in the CDR3.

This clonotype has a count of ten or more. CDR3 sequence reads: CASSSGGFTDTQYF. In DNA, the CDR3 is TGTGCCAGCAGCTCAGGGGGATTCACAGATACGCAGTATTTT. The rearrangement joins TRBV7-9 to TRBJ2-3, with 7 positions matching TRBD1. This CDR3 contains 14 residues. From germline, CDR1 is SEHNR and CDR2 FQNEAQ (reference sequence). Trimming at V came to 4 bases and at J to 2 bases, leaving 3 bases not matched to a gene. Drawing the rest from reference TRBV7-9 and TRBJ2-3, the complete variable domain is DTGVSQNPRHKITKRGQNVTFRCDPISEHNRLYWYRQTLGQGPEFLTYFQNEAQLEKSRLLSDRFSAERPKGSFSTLEIQRTEQGDSAMYLCASSSGGFTDTQYFGPGTRLTVL.

The chain joins TRBV28 to TRBJ1-4; D possibly corresponds to TRBD1 (5 bases). The CDR3 extends over 16 amino acids. The germline V and J ends were trimmed by 6 bases and 0 bases, with 14 bases remaining between them. Germline assignment: CDR1 MDHEN and CDR2 SYDVKM. CDR3 residues: CASRGLIGPTNEKLFF. CDR3 in DNA: TGTGCCAGCAGGGGGCTAATCGGACCAACTAATGAAAAACTGTTTTTT.